This T cell receptor (beta chain) was found in a study of T cells in Graves' hyperthyroidism and ophthalmopathy. Overall study: Sampling of peripheral blood happened at initial diagnosis, prior to any treatment. Whole-study findings and limits: Within blood appeared most thyroid clonotypes that had expanded above 0.001. It was a median about 7.1 months before onset that the model predicted ophthalmopathy.

Of note for this clonotype: Its antigen is as yet unknown.

Authors of the study amplified TCR beta CDR3 regions from RNA transcripts. First-round RT-PCR with HTBI primers amplified the TCR CDR3 region. TCRdb processed the multiplex PCR reads anew with MiXCR; each CDR3 protein has one entry. The table lists about 400,000 distinct CDR3 sequences, about 15% of them singletons. Per the germline V gene, CDR1 is DFQATT and CDR2 is SNEGSKA (reference sequence). The V end was cut by 5 bases, the J end by 1 base, with 11 bases between. This CDR3 is 13 amino acids long. With duration under 3 months, ophthalmopathy was active: Clinical Activity Score at least 3, NOSPECS at least 4.

The rearrangement joins TRBV20-1 to TRBJ1-1; D gene ambiguous. What was sequenced was blood. The receptor was derived from a woman aged 60-70 years with Graves' ophthalmopathy. The CDR3 DNA is TGCAGTGCTGCCCGGTCAGAGAACACTGAAGCTTTCTTT. Translated: CSAARSENTEAFF.